This TCR beta chain was obtained from a study of control samples from healthy donors and cancer patients. Data came from immunoSEQ multiplex PCR; TCRdb stores just in-frame clones and leaves some out. The sample holds approximately 70,000 clones, about nine tenths seen once. This TCR derives from a man aged 55 to 70 with colorectal cancer. Sample: PBMCs.

CDR3: CASSYTNEGEQFF. CDR3 coding DNA: TGTGCCAGCAGTTACACCAACGAGGGTGAGCAGTTCTTC. The chain couples TRBV6-5 to TRBJ2-1, with TRBD2 as a possible D gene (5 bases). Trimming left V 2 bases short and J 9 bases short, with 11 bases between. In germline, CDR1 is MNHEY, CDR2 SVGAGI. The CDR3 extends over 13 amino acids.